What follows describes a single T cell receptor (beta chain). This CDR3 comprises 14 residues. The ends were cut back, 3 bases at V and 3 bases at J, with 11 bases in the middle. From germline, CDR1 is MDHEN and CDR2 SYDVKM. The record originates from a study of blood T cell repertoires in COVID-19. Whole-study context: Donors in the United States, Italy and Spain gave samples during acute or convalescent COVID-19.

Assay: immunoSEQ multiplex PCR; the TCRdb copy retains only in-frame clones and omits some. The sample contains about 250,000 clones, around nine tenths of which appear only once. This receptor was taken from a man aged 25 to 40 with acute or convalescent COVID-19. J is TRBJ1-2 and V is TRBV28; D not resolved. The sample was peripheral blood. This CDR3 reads CASSFLTQYYGYTF. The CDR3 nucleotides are TGTGCCAGCAGTTTTCTAACCCAATACTATGGCTACACCTTC.